This TCR beta chain comes out of a study of T cell repertoires in cytomegalovirus infection. This CDR3 comprises 15 residues. Trimming cost V 2 bases and J 2 bases, with 12 bases left between them. Germline CDR1 is SNHLY and CDR2 is FYNNEI. Worth noting for this clonotype: What it binds is not known.

Each CDR3 protein gets one entry after TCRdb re-called the reads with MiXCR. The sample records roughly 570,000 distinct CDR3 sequences, almost 40% being singletons. The sample here was cultured PBMCs, taken from culture after CMV antigen stimulation. The source of this sequence is a human donor in good health (CMV status not recorded). Some clones in this sample may be carry-over from other donors' samples. The chain employs TRBV2 and TRBJ2-5; possibly TRBD1 or TRBD2 for D (6 bases each). CDR3 DNA sequence: TGTGCCAGCAGTGAAATCGGGGGCGGTCAAGAGACCCAGTACTTC. Amino acid sequence: CASSEIGGGQETQYF.